These 13 T cell receptor beta chains were all obtained from the same sample, sequenced in a study of regulatory T cells in long-lasting Graves disease. Libraries of TCR beta came from iRepertoire HTBI primers plus Arm-PCR of CDR3 regions. A single record per CDR3 protein comes from TCRdb applying MiXCR to the multiplex PCR reads. The profile shows 530,000 or so distinct CDR3 sequences, approximately 12% of them singletons. The time point denotes: newly diagnosed GD, antithyroid drugs for less than 3 months. Scientists built the TCR library using RNA that was extracted from PBMCs. This same sample was also part of a study on T cells in Graves' hyperthyroidism and ophthalmopathy.

The sample was peripheral blood mononuclear cells (PBMCs), taken at new diagnosis, from a patient treated with antithyroid drugs. The source of these receptors is a man between 25 and 39 years old with Graves disease.

This chain uses TRBV6-1 with TRBJ1-4; weak D call: TRBD1 (6 bases). V lost 6 bases and J lost 8, with 13 bases in between. This CDR3 has 13 residues. Germline CDR1 and CDR2: MNHNS and SASEGT. The CDR3 DNA follows: TGTGCCAGCAGGGGGGGGGGCGAGGAAAAACTGTTTTTT. Translating gives CASRGGGEEKLFF.

The chain joins TRBV6-1 to TRBJ1-2; 8 bases agree with TRBD1. Germline V gene data show CDR1 as MNHNS and CDR2 as SASEGT. The CDR3 is 14 residues long. Trimming cost V 4 bases and J 4 bases; bases outside gene matches: 5. CDR3 loop: CASSGTGMGYGYTF. The CDR3, as DNA: TGTGCCAGCAGTGGGACAGGGATGGGCTATGGCTACACCTTC.

This chain uses TRBV11-2 with TRBJ2-3, with TRBD2 as a possible D gene (5 bases). The germline V gene has CDR1 SGHAT and CDR2 FQNNGV. The length of the CDR3 is 17 residues. V was shortened by 0 bases and J by 3 bases, with 16 bases between the two germline ends. CDR3 coding DNA: TGTGCCAGCAGCTTAGATCGGTCGCGGGTGGGAACAGATACGCAGTATTTT. Protein product: CASSLDRSRVGTDTQYF.

This clonotype was seen at least ten times. The chain is built from TRBV27 and TRBJ2-3, with 7 bases matching TRBD1. Unmatched junction bases numbered 4, after V lost 3 bases and J lost 1 base. This CDR3 region has 15 residues. Looked up from germline, CDR1 is MNHEY and CDR2 is SMNVEV (reference sequence). CDR3 DNA sequence: TGTGCCAGCAGTTTTGCAGGGGGAGGCACAGATACGCAGTATTTT. This sequence encodes CASSFAGGGTDTQYF.

V usage is TRBV28 and J usage is TRBJ2-7, with D perhaps TRBD1 or TRBD2 (5 bases each). Looked up from germline, CDR1 is MDHEN and CDR2 is SYDVKM. The length of the CDR3 is 14 residues. Deletions cut 6 bases from V and 2 bases from J, with 14 bases between. CDR3 region: CASSFRDETYEQYF. CDR3 coding DNA: TGTGCCAGCAGCTTCCGGGACGAAACCTACGAGCAGTACTTC.

The rearrangement uses TRBV7-2 and TRBJ2-5; 8 bases fit TRBD2. The V segment lost 5 bases and the J segment 4 bases; nucleotides outside the gene matches: 9. This CDR3 has 15 residues. From germline, CDR1 is SGHTA and CDR2 FQGNSA. The CDR3 nucleotides read TGTGCCAGCAGCCCCCTTCCCCTAGCGGGAGAGACCCAGTACTTC. Its protein product is CASSPLPLAGETQYF.

This clonotype occurred many times. The gene calls are TRBV12-3 or TRBV12-4 and TRBJ1-5, with D perhaps TRBD1 (6 bases). V was shortened by 6 bases and J by 7 bases, with 22 bases between the two germline ends. This CDR3 region has 16 residues. CDR3 DNA: TGTGCCAGCAGACCAAACTACTCAGGGGCGGGACAGCCCCAGCATTTT. Its translation: CASRPNYSGAGQPQHF.

This clonotype was counted only a few times. At one boundary the junction diverges from the germline segment, which might be a read error. J is TRBJ2-7 and V is TRBV20-1, with unresolved D. The CDR3 runs 12 residues. The germline V gene has CDR1 DFQATT and CDR2 SNEGSKA (reference sequence). CDR3 in amino acids: CGAAKESYEQYF. CDR3 DNA: TGCGGTGCTGCCAAGGAATCCTACGAGCAGTACTTC.

The chain carries TRBV14 and TRBJ1-1; D is unresolved. CDR1 and CDR2 from the germline V gene are SGHDN and FVKESK. Trimming pared 4 bases from V and 1 base from J, leaving 10 bases between. The CDR3 covers 14 residues. The chain's CDR3 is CASSLLWENTEAFF. CDR3 coding DNA: TGTGCCAGCAGCCTTCTGTGGGAGAACACTGAAGCTTTCTTT.

The chain couples TRBV4-1 to TRBJ2-1; D assignment may be TRBD1 or TRBD2 (5 bases each). The germline V gene has CDR1 MGHRA and CDR2 YSYEKL. Trimming took off 1 base at V and 5 bases at J, with 18 bases between the two ends. CDR3 length: 17 amino acids. The CDR3 reads CASSQGVRGVKNNEQFF. In nucleotides, the CDR3 is TGCGCCAGCAGCCAAGGGGTTAGAGGGGTTAAGAACAATGAGCAGTTCTTC.

This chain connects TRBV5-4 to TRBJ2-7, with 7 bases aligning to TRBD1. Looked up from germline, CDR1 is SGHNT and CDR2 is YYREEE (reference sequence). The CDR3 runs to 15 residues. Losses at the gene ends were 1 base for V and 5 bases for J; bases not matched to a gene: 9. CDR3 residues: CASSLRGGAKNEQYF. The CDR3 DNA follows: TGTGCCAGCAGCTTGAGAGGGGGCGCTAAGAACGAGCAGTACTTC.

This clonotype was seen at least ten times. The CDR3 is CASGLTASYGYTF. In nucleotides, the CDR3 is TGTGCTAGTGGTCTCACGGCAAGCTATGGCTACACCTTC. The chain couples TRBV12-5 to TRBJ1-2; no firm D call. The CDR3 runs to 13 residues. Germline V gene sequence: CDR1 LGHNT, CDR2 FRNRAP. Trimming pared 5 bases from V and 4 bases from J, leaving 11 bases between.

This clonotype was seen repeatedly, ten times or more. CDR3 region: CASRRDRVDYGYTF. DNA for the CDR3: TGTGCCAGCAGGAGGGACAGGGTCGATTATGGCTACACCTTC. This chain joins TRBV12-3 or TRBV12-4 and TRBJ1-2, with 9 bases matching TRBD1. J was trimmed by 5 bases and V by 6 bases; bases with no gene match: 7. This CDR3 comprises 14 residues.